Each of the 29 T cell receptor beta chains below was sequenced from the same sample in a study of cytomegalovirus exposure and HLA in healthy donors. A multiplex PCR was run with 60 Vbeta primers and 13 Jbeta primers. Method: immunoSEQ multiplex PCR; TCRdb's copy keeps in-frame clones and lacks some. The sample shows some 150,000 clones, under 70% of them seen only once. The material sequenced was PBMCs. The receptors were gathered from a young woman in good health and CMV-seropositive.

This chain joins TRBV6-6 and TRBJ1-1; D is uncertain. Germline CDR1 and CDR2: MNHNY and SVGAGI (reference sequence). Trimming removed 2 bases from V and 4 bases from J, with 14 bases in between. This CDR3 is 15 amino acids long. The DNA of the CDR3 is TGTGCCAGCAGTTACCAAACGGGGAGTTTCACTGAAGCTTTCTTT. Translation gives CASSYQTGSFTEAFF.

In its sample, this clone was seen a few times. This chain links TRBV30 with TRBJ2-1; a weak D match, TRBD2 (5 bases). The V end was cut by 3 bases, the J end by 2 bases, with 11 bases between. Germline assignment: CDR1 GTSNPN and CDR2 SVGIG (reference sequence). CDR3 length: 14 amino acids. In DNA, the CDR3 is TGTGCCTGGAGGCGGGTCGGAACCTACAATGAGCAGTTCTTC. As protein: CAWRRVGTYNEQFF.

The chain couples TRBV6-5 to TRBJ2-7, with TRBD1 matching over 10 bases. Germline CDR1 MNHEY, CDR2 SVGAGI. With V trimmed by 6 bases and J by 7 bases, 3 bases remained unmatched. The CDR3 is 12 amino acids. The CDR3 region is CASSRTGGEQYF. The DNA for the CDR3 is TGTGCCAGCAGCAGGACAGGGGGGGAGCAGTACTTC.

In DNA, the CDR3 is TGTGCCAGCAGTGGGAAGACAGGGAACCCTAGCAATCAGCCCCAGCATTTT. Its translation: CASSGKTGNPSNQPQHF. The chain carries TRBV2 and TRBJ1-5, with 7 nucleotides matching TRBD1. Germline CDR1 SNHLY, CDR2 FYNNEI. The CDR3 is 17 residues long. V was pared by 4 bases and J by 0 bases, with 9 bases of the junction left unmatched. Looking up the rest from reference TRBV2 and TRBJ1-5 gives the full variable domain: EPEVTQTPSHQVTQMGQEVILRCVPISNHLYFYWYRQILGQKVEFLVSFYNNEISEKSEIFDDQFSVERPDGSNFTLKIRSTKLEDSAMYFCASSGKTGNPSNQPQHFGDGTRLSIL.

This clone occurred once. CDR3 sequence: CASSPEERGSIPGNTIYF. The CDR3 bases are TGTGCCAGCAGCCCCGAGGAAAGGGGGTCAATCCCTGGAAACACCATATATTTT. The rearrangement joins TRBV9 to TRBJ1-3; weak D call: TRBD1 (6 bases). Between the trimmed V and J ends, which lost 4 bases and 2 bases, there was a span of 22 bases. The CDR3 is 18 amino acids. Germline values: CDR1 SGDLS, CDR2 YYNGEE.

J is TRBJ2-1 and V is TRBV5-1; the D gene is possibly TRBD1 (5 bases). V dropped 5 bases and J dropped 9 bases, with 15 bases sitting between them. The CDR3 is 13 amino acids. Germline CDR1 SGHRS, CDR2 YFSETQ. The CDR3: CASSSEAGSEQFF. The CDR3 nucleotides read TGCGCCAGCAGTTCCGAAGCAGGGTCTGAGCAGTTCTTC. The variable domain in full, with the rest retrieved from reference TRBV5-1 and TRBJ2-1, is KAGVTQTPRYLIKTRGQQVTLSCSPISGHRSVSWYQQTPGQGLQFLFEYFSETQRNKGNFPGRFSGRQFSNSRSEMNVSTLELGDSALYLCASSSEAGSEQFFGPGTRLTVL.

CDR3 DNA sequence: TGCGCCAGCAGATCAGACAACTCCTACGAGCAGTACTTC. It yields the protein CASRSDNSYEQYF. The chain uses TRBV5-1 and TRBJ2-7; D remains unclear. CDR1 and CDR2 (germline): SGHRS, YFSETQ. This CDR3 has 13 residues. V was cut by 5 bases and J by 0 bases, with 9 bases left in between.

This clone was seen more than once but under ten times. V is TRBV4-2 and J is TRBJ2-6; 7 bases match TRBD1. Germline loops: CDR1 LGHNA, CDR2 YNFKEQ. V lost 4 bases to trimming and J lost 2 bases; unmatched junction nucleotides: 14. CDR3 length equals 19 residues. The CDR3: CASSPKLTGSPAGANVLTF. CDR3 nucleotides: TGTGCCAGCAGCCCTAAATTGACAGGGAGTCCAGCTGGGGCCAACGTCCTGACTTTC.

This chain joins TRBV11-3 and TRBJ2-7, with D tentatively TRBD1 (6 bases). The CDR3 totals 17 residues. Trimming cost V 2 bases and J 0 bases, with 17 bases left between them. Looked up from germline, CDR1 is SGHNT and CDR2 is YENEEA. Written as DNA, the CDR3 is TGTGCCAGCAGCTTACAGTATTGGACAGAGAGCTCCTACGAGCAGTACTTC. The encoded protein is CASSLQYWTESSYEQYF. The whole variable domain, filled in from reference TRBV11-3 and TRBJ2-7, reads EAGVVQSPRYKIIEKKQPVAFWCNPISGHNTLYWYLQNLGQGPELLIRYENEEAVDDSQLPKDRFSAERLKGVDSTLKIQPAELGDSAVYLCASSLQYWTESSYEQYFGPGTRLTVT.

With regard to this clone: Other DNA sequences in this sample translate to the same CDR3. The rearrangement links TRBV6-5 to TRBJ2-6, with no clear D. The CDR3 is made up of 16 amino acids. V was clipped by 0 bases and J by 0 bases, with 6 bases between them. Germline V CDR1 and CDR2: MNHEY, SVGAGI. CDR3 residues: CASSYSLSSGANVLTF. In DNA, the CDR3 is TGTGCCAGCAGTTACTCCCTCTCCTCTGGGGCCAACGTCCTGACTTTC.

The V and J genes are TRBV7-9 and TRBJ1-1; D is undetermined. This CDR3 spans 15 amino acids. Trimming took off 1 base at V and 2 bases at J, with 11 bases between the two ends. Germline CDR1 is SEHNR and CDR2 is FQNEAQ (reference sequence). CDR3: CASSLGLVENTEAFF. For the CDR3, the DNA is TGTGCCAGCAGCTTAGGCCTAGTCGAAAACACTGAAGCTTTCTTT.

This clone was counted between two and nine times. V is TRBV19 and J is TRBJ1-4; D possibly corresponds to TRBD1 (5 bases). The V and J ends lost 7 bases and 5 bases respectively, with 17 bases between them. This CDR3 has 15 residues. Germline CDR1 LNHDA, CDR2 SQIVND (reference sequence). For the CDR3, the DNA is TGTGCCAGTACCAAGTCAGGGCAGTTAAATGAAAAACTGTTTTTT. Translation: CASTKSGQLNEKLFF.

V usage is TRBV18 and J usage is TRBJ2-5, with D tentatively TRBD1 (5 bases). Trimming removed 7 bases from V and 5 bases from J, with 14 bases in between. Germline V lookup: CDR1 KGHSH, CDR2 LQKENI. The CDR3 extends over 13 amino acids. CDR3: CASLGVGMETQYF. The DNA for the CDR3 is TGTGCCAGCTTAGGGGTAGGAATGGAGACCCAGTACTTC.

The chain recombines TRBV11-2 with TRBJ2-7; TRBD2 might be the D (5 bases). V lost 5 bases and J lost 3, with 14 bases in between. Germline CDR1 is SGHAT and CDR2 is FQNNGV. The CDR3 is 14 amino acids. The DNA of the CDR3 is TGTGCCAGCAGCCAATTGAGGGCTAACTACGAGCAGTACTTC. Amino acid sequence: CASSQLRANYEQYF.

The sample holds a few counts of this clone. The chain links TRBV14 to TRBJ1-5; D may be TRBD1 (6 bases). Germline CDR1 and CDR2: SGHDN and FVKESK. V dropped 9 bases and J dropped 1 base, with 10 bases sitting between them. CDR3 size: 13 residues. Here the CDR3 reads CARDGQSNQPQHF. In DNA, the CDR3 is TGTGCCAGAGATGGACAGAGCAATCAGCCCCAGCATTTT.

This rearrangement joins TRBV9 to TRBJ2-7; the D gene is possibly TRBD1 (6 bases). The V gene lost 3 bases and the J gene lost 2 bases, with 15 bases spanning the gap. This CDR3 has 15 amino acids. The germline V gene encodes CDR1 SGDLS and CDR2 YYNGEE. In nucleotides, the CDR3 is TGTGCCAGCAGCGCCACCCCGGACAGCCCCTACGAGCAGTACTTC. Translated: CASSATPDSPYEQYF.

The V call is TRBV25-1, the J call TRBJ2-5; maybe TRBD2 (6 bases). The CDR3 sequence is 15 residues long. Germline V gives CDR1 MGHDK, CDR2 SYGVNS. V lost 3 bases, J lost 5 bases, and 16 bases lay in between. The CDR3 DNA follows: TGTGCCAGCAGTGACCCAACCGGGAGTAAGGAGACCCAGTACTTC. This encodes CASSDPTGSKETQYF.

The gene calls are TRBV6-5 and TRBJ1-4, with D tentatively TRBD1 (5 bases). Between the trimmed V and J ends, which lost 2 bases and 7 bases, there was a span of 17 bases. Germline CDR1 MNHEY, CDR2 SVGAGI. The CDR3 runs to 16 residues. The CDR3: CASSYASGWGGEKLFF. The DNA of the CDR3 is TGTGCCAGCAGTTACGCCTCAGGGTGGGGAGGTGAAAAACTGTTTTTT.

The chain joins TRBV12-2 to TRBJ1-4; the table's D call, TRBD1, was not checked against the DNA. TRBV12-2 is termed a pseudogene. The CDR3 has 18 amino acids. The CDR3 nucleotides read TGTGCAAGTCGCCCCTTCGACAGGGGATCTGCAACTAATGAAAAACTGTTTTTT. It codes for CASRPFDRGSATNEKLFF.

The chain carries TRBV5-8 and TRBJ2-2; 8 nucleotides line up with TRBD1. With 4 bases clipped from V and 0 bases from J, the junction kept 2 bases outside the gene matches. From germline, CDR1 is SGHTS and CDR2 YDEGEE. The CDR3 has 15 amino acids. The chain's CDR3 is CASSPGQANTGELFF. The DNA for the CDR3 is TGTGCCAGCAGCCCGGGACAGGCGAACACCGGGGAGCTGTTTTTT.

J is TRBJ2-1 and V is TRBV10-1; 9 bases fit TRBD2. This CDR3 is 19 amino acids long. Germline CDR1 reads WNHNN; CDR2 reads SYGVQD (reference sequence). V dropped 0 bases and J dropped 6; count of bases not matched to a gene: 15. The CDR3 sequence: CASSESYPFSGSRGNEQFF. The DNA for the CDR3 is TGCGCCAGCAGTGAGTCGTACCCTTTTAGCGGGAGTAGGGGCAATGAGCAGTTCTTC.

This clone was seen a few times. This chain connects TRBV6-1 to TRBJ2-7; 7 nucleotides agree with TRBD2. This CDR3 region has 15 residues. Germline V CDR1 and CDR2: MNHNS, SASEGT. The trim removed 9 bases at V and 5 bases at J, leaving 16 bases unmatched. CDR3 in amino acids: CASHVGGRGSDEQYF. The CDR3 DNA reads TGTGCCAGTCACGTCGGTGGGCGGGGGAGCGACGAGCAGTACTTC.

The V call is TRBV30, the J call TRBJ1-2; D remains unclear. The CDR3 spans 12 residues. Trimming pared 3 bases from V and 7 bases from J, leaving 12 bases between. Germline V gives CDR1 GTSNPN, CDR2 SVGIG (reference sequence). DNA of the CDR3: TGTGCCTGGAGCTCAAGGAGTTTTGGCTACACCTTC. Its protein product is CAWSSRSFGYTF.

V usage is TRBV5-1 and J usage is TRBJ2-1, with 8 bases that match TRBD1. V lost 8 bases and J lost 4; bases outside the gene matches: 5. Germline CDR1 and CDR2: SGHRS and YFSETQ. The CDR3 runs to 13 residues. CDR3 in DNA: TGCGCCAGTGGACAGGGAATATACAATGAGCAGTTCTTC. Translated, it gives CASGQGIYNEQFF.

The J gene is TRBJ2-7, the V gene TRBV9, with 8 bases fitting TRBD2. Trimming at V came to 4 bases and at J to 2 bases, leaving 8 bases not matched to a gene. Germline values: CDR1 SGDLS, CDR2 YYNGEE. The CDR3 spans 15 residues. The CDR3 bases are TGTGCCAGCAGCTCCGGGGGGGGTAACCCCTACGAGCAGTACTTC. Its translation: CASSSGGGNPYEQYF.

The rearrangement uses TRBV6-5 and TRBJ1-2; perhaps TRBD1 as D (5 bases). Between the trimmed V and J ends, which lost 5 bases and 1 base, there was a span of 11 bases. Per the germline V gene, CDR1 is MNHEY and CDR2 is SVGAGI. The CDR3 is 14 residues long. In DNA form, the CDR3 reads TGTGCCAGCAGTAGGACACCGAATAACTATGGCTACACCTTC. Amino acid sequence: CASSRTPNNYGYTF.

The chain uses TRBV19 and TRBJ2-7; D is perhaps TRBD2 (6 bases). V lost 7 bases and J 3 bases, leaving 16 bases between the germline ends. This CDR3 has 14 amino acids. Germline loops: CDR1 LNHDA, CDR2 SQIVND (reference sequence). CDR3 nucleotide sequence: TGTGCCAGTACCCCGGGACTGCTTGGCTACGAGCAGTACTTC. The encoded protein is CASTPGLLGYEQYF. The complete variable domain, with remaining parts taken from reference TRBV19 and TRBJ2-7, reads DGGITQSPKYLFRKEGQNVTLSCEQNLNHDAMYWYRQDPGQGLRLIYYSQIVNDFQKGDIAEGYSVSREKKESFPLTVTSAQKNPTAFYLCASTPGLLGYEQYFGPGTRLTVT.

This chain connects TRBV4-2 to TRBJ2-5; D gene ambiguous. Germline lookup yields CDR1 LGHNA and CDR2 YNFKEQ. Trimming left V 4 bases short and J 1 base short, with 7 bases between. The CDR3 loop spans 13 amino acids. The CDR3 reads CASSPQIQETQYF. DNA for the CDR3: TGTGCCAGCAGCCCACAGATCCAAGAGACCCAGTACTTC.

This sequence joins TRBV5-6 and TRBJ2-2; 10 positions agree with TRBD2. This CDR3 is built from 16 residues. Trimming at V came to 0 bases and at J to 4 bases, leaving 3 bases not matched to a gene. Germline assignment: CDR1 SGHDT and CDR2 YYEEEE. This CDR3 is CASSLELAGSTGELFF. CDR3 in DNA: TGTGCCAGCAGCTTGGAACTAGCGGGATCCACCGGGGAGCTGTTTTTT.